This entry features one T cell receptor beta chain sequence. Its cognate antigen has yet to be identified. Per-nucleotide qualities are absent, and no much larger clonotype sits a single base away. These data come from a study of CD8 T cells in Susac syndrome (dated by TCRdb to about 2019). Study-level background: Among the Susac syndrome patients who were sequenced, clinically active disease was present in about six and clinical remission was observed in under ten. Susac syndrome patients were therapy-naive, on corticosteroids (some also receiving IVIg), or on IVIg alone at blood withdrawal. The clonality of the CD8+ T cell repertoire was compared across about a dozen healthy donors, roughly 14 Susac syndrome patients and around 16 multiple sclerosis patients. The study used repertoire sequencing to test whether antigen drove CD8+ T cell activation and differentiation in Susac syndrome. Paper-wide results and their limitations: Looking at Susac-specific public clones, the researchers identified sixteen in the total CD8+ repertoire and a few in the CD8+ TEMRA repertoire. Clonal expansion was seen in Susac syndrome CD8+ repertoires, peaking in CD8+ TEMRA cells and being greater in clinically active patients than in remitting ones. The study acknowledged that relatively few individuals were included in the TCR sequencing and HLA analysis.

The CDR1 and CDR2 encoded by the germline V gene are ENHRY and SYGVKD. Spanning cysteine to phenylalanine, the CDR3 consists of 16 amino acids. The entry retains the CDR3 DNA only, 48 bases that are in frame from base 1. V is cut by 3 bases and J by 0 bases, and the space between the germline ends is 15 bases. Peripheral blood CD8+ and CD4+ T cells from healthy donors, Susac syndrome patients and multiple sclerosis patients were profiled using high-throughput TCR beta sequencing. The Susac syndrome patients fulfilled recently defined diagnostic criteria for definite or probable disease. Bulk CD8+ and CD4+ T cells were purified by magnetic negative isolation, whereas CD8+ TEMRA cells were enriched by FACS. Blood was collected in EDTA tubes and processed within 24 hours, with PBMCs isolated through density gradient centrifugation. PBMCs intended for TCR sequencing were cryopreserved in liquid nitrogen and thawed later in a water bath at 37 degrees C. A purity of at least 90% was achieved for sorted or isolated CD4+, CD8+ and CD8+ TEMRA cells.

RNA was extracted using the RNeasy kit, and about 0.45 to 1 microgram was reverse transcribed with random hexamers. TCR beta CDR3 regions were amplified with the immunoSEQ multiplex PCR assay covering 54 Vbeta and 13 Jbeta segments. PCR amplification bias was corrected using a synthetic template baseline for primer optimization and computational correction. The original methods were these. Reads were annotated to V, D and J genes per IMGT and analyzed with immunoSEQ Analyzer, keeping only productive sequences. Clonality was calculated as one minus the Shannon entropy normalized by log2 of the number of productive unique sequences. Public and private clones were assessed among the 100 most prevalent clones of each patient and control. A clone was defined as Susac-specific if it was absent from the healthy and MS cohorts, from more than 850 published viral clones and from other ImmuneACCESS disease sequences. TCRdb itself trimmed the public reads at Q25 with fastp, ran MiXCR and retained productive beta chains. Each entry is one CDR3 protein sequence, shown with its most common DNA and genes. The V and J calls, along with clone size, are taken from TCRdb and not from the paper's own processing. The sample table holds approximately 49,000 distinct CDR3 sequences, of which 85% to 95% were seen once. The ten largest clones add up to 0.75% of the sample.

The sample was CD8+ T cells from PBMCs. This TCR was recovered from a human donor with Susac syndrome. Here the chain combines TRBV10-3 and TRBJ2-7, with the D gene too uncertain to name. The CDR3 region reads CAISDPRRPFSYEQYF. The DNA reads as follows: TGTGCCATCAGTGATCCCCGCAGGCCGTTCTCCTACGAGCAGTACTTC.